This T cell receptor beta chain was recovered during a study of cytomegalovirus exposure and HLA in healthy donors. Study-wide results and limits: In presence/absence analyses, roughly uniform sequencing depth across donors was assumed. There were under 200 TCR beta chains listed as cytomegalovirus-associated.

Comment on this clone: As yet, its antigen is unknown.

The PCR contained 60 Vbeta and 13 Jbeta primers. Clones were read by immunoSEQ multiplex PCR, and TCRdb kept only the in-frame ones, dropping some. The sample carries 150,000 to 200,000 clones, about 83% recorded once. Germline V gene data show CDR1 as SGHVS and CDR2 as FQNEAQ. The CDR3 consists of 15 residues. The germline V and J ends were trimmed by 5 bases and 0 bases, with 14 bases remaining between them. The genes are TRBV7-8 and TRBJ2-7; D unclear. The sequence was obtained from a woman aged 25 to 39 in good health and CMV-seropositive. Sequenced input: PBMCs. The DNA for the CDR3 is TGTGCCAGCAGCCATCGGCGGATAAGCTCCTACGAGCAGTACTTC. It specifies CASSHRRISSYEQYF.